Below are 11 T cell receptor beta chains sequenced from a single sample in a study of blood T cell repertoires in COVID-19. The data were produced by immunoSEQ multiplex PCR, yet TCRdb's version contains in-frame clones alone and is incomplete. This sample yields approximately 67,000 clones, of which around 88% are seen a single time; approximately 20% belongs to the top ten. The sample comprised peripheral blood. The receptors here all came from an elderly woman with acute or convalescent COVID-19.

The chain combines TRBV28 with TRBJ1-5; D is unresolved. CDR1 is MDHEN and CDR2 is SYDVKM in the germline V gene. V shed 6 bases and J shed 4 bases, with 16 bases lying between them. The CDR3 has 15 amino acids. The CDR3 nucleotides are TGTGCCAGCAGCGGAGGTTCCACTGTTAATCAGCCCCAGCATTTT. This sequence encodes CASSGGSTVNQPQHF.

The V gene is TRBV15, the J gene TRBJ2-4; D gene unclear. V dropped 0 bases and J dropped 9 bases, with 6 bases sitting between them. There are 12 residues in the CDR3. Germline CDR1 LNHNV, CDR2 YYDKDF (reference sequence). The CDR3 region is CATSRDPSIQYF. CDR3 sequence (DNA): TGTGCCACCAGCAGAGATCCCAGCATTCAGTACTTC.

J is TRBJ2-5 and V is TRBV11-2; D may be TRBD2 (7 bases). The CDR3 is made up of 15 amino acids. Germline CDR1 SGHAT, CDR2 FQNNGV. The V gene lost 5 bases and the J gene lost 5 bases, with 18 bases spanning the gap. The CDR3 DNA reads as TGTGCCAGCAGCGGTGCGGGGGCCCCAGGGGAGACCCAGTACTTC. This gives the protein CASSGAGAPGETQYF. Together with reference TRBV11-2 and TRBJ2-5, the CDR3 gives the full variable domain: EAGVAQSPRYKIIEKRQSVAFWCNPISGHATLYWYQQILGQGPKLLIQFQNNGVVDDSQLPKDRFSAERLKGVDSTLKIQPAKLEDSAVYLCASSGAGAPGETQYFGPGTRLLVL.

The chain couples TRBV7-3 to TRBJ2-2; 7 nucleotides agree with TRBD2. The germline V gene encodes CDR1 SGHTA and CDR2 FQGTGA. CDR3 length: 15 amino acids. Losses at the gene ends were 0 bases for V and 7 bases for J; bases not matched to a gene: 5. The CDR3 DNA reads TGTGCCAGCAGCTTAACCCGCGGGAGCGACGGGGAGCTGTTTTTT. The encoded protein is CASSLTRGSDGELFF.

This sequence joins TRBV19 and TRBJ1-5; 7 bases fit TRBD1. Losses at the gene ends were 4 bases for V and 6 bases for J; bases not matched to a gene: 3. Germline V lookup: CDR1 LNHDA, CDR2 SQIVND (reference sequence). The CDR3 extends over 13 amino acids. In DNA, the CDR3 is TGTGCCAGTAGTAGAACAGGGGCTCAGCCCCAGCATTTT. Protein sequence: CASSRTGAQPQHF.

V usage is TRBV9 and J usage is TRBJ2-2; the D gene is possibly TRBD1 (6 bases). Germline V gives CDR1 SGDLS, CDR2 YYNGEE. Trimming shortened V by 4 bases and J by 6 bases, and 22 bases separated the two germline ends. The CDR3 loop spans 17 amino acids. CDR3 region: CASSSPRLAGDPGELFF. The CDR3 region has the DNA TGTGCCAGCAGCTCCCCTCGATTAGCAGGGGACCCCGGGGAGCTGTTTTTT. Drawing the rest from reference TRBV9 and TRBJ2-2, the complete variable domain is DSGVTQTPKHLITATGQRVTLRCSPRSGDLSVYWYQQSLDQGLQFLIQYYNGEERAKGNILERFSAQQFPDLHSELNLSSLELGDSALYFCASSSPRLAGDPGELFFGEGSRLTVL.

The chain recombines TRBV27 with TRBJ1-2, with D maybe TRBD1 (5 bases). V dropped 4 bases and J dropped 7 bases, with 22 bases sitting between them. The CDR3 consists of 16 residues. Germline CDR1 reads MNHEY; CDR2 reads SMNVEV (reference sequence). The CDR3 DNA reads TGTGCCAGCAGTTCGACCCCCCTAGGCAGGGTCCCTGGCTACACCTTC. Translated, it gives CASSSTPLGRVPGYTF.

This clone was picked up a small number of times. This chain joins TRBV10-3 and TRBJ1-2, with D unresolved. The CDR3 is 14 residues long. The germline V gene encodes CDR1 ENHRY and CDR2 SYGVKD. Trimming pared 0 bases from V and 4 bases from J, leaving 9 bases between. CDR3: CAISESSSSYGYTF. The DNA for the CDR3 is TGTGCCATCAGTGAGTCTTCATCATCCTATGGCTACACCTTC.

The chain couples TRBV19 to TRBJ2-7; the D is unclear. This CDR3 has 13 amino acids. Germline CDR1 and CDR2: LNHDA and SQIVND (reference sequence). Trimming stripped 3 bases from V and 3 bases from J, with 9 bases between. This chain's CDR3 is CASSIAGYYEQYF. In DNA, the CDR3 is TGTGCCAGTAGTATTGCCGGGTACTACGAGCAGTACTTC.

The CDR3 loop reads CASSVSSGSGDTQYF. In nucleotides, the CDR3 is TGTGCCAGCAGCGTCTCTAGCGGGAGTGGAGATACGCAGTATTTT. This chain uses TRBV9 with TRBJ2-3; TRBD2 matches at 10 bases. CDR1 is SGDLS and CDR2 is YYNGEE in the germline V gene. The CDR3 covers 15 residues. J was trimmed by 5 bases and V by 2 bases; bases with no gene match: 5. The full variable domain, completed using reference TRBV9 and TRBJ2-3, is DSGVTQTPKHLITATGQRVTLRCSPRSGDLSVYWYQQSLDQGLQFLIQYYNGEERAKGNILERFSAQQFPDLHSELNLSSLELGDSALYFCASSVSSGSGDTQYFGPGTRLTVL.

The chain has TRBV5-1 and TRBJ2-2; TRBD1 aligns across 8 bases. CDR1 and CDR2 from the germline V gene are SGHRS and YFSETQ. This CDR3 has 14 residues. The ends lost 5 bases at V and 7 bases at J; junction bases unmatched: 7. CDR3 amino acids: CASRTGAAGGELFF. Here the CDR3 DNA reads TGCGCCAGCAGGACAGGGGCGGCAGGCGGGGAGCTGTTTTTT.